This T cell receptor (beta chain) was recovered during a study of shared clonotypes between healthy human individuals. Only in-frame clones appear in the TCRdb table, and some are missing; sequencing was by immunoSEQ multiplex PCR. This sample has 400,000 to 600,000 clones; over 75% occur once, and the top ten carry under 15%. Unmatched junction bases numbered 4, after V lost 4 bases and J lost 1 base. This CDR3 has 15 amino acids. Germline CDR1 is SGHDN and CDR2 is FVKESK. A note on this clone: Its antigen remains unidentified.

The donors, all of them Caucasian adults, lived in Nashville, Tennessee. Study-wide results and limits: It was anticipated that sequencing depth would influence how many clonotypes donors shared.

The sequence derives from a woman between 40 and 50 years old in good health. Some clones in this sample may be carry-over from other donors' samples. V and J are TRBV14 and TRBJ2-3; 8 bases are shared with TRBD1. Input material: PBMCs. The CDR3 here is CASSPGTGRTDTQYF. In DNA form, the CDR3 reads TGTGCCAGCAGCCCCGGGACAGGACGCACAGATACGCAGTATTTT. The full variable domain, completed using reference TRBV14 and TRBJ2-3, is EAGVTQFPSHSVIEKGQTVTLRCDPISGHDNLYWYRRVMGKEIKFLLHFVKESKQDESGMPNNRFLAERTGGTYSTLKVQPAELEDSGVYFCASSPGTGRTDTQYFGPGTRLTVL.